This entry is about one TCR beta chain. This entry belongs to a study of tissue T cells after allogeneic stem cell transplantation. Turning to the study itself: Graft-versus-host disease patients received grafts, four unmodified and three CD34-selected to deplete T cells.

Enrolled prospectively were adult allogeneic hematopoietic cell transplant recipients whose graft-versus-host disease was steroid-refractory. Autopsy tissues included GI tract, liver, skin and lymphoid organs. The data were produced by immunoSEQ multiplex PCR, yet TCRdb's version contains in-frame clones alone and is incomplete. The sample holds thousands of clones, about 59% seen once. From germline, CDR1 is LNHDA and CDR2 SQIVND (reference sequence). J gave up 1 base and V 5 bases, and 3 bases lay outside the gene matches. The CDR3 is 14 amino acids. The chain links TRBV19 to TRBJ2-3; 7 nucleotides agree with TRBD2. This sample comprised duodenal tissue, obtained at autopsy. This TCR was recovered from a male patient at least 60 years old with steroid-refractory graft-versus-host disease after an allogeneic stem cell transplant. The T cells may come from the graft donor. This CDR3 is CASSSGGRTDTQYF. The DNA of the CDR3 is TGTGCCAGTAGTTCGGGGGGACGCACAGATACGCAGTATTTT.